Shown below are 24 T cell receptor beta chains from a single sample sequenced in a study of blood T cell repertoires in COVID-19. Produced via immunoSEQ multiplex PCR; TCRdb's table is partial and in-frame only. The sample comprises about 70,000 clones, 85% to 90% of which are singletons, and about 4% rests with the top ten. Sequenced input: peripheral blood. The receptor set was obtained from a man aged 70-80 years with active COVID-19.

The genes are TRBV28 and TRBJ2-7; 8 positions match TRBD2. The CDR3 covers 15 residues. V trimming: 4 bases; J trimming: 3 bases; junction bases outside the gene matches: 8. Germline V lookup: CDR1 MDHEN, CDR2 SYDVKM. CDR3 sequence (DNA): TGTGCCAGCAGTTCCCCGACTAGCGCACACTACGAGCAGTACTTC. It codes for CASSSPTSAHYEQYF. The full variable domain, in which reference TRBV28 and TRBJ2-7 provide the parts outside the CDR3, is DVKVTQSSRYLVKRTGEKVFLECVQDMDHENMFWYRQDPGLGLRLIYFSYDVKMKEKGDIPEGYSVSREKKERFSLILESASTNQTSMYLCASSSPTSAHYEQYFGPGTRLTVT.

The chain joins TRBV5-1 to TRBJ2-7, with 7 positions matching TRBD2. This CDR3 has 14 amino acids. Germline assignment: CDR1 SGHRS and CDR2 YFSETQ. V lost 4 bases and J lost 3; bases outside the gene matches: 7. The DNA of the CDR3 is TGCGCCAGCAGCCCCGGGGACTACAGCTACGAGCAGTACTTC. It specifies CASSPGDYSYEQYF.

This clone was observed a few times. The chain is built from TRBV7-2 and TRBJ1-2; 7 nucleotides align to TRBD1. The germline CDR1 and CDR2 sequences are SGHTA and FQGNSA. V shed 5 bases and J 4 bases; nucleotides not matched to a gene: 10. The CDR3 has 15 residues. CDR3 protein: CASSARQGSPYGYTF. CDR3 bases: TGTGCCAGCAGCGCCCGACAGGGTTCCCCCTATGGCTACACCTTC. Based on the CDR3 plus reference TRBV7-2 and TRBJ1-2, the full variable domain is GAGVSQSPSNKVTEKGKDVELRCDPISGHTALYWYRQSLGQGLEFLIYFQGNSAPDKSGLPSDRFSAERTGGSVSTLTIQRTQQEDSAVYLCASSARQGSPYGYTFGSGTRLTVV.

This clone was recorded once. This chain connects TRBV5-1 to TRBJ1-2; 10 nucleotides match TRBD1. The ends lost 0 bases at V and 3 bases at J; junction bases unmatched: 5. Germline CDR1 and CDR2: SGHRS and YFSETQ. The CDR3 runs 16 residues. CDR3 loop: CASSLEMGQGHYGYTF. CDR3 bases: TGCGCCAGCAGCTTGGAAATGGGACAGGGGCACTATGGCTACACCTTC.

The V gene is TRBV7-2, the J gene TRBJ2-2; TRBD1 is a possible D gene (5 bases). The CDR3 extends over 14 amino acids. The germline CDR1 and CDR2 sequences are SGHTA and FQGNSA. Trimming cost V 1 base and J 3 bases, with 6 bases left between them. The CDR3 bases are TGTGCCAGCAGCTTAGGGGGCCACACCGGGGAGCTGTTTTTT. Its protein is CASSLGGHTGELFF.

The chain carries TRBV6-2 or TRBV6-3 and TRBJ1-1, with D possibly matching TRBD1 (5 bases). V shed 5 bases and J shed 1 base, with 17 bases lying between them. Germline values: CDR1 MNHEY, CDR2 SVGEGT. The length of the CDR3 is 16 residues. DNA of the CDR3: TGTGCCAGCAGTCGGGGGAGGAGTGGGGGGAACACTGAAGCTTTCTTT. It codes for CASSRGRSGGNTEAFF.

This chain connects TRBV30 to TRBJ1-2; possibly TRBD1 for D (5 bases). V gave up 1 base and J gave up 4 bases, with 13 bases separating them. CDR3 length: 14 amino acids. Germline V gene sequence: CDR1 GTSNPN, CDR2 SVGIG (reference sequence). The CDR3 bases are TGTGCCTGGAGTGGCGGAGGGGCCCCCTATGGCTACACCTTC. Its protein is CAWSGGGAPYGYTF.

This sequence joins TRBV28 and TRBJ2-7, with a tentative D call TRBD2 (5 bases). Germline-derived CDR1 and CDR2 are MDHEN and SYDVKM. This CDR3 is 13 amino acids long. V lost 6 bases, J lost 2 bases, and 11 bases lay in between. The CDR3 here is CASSSSGAYEQYF. In DNA, the CDR3 is TGTGCCAGCAGCTCCTCCGGGGCCTACGAGCAGTACTTC.

This chain links TRBV5-1 with TRBJ2-7; possible D gene TRBD1, 6 bases. V was pared by 4 bases and J by 2 bases, with 13 bases between. This CDR3 contains 14 residues. The V gene's germline CDR1 is SGHRS and CDR2 YFSETQ. The CDR3 nucleotides are TGCGCCAGCAGCCCAGGACAGCCGCCCTACGAGCAGTACTTC. Translated, it gives CASSPGQPPYEQYF.

The J gene is TRBJ2-1, the V gene TRBV19, with a possible D match to TRBD2 (5 bases). Between the trimmed V and J ends, which lost 6 bases and 7 bases, there was a span of 19 bases. The germline gives CDR1 LNHDA, CDR2 SQIVND (reference sequence). The CDR3 runs 15 residues. The CDR3 reads CASSLLSGPSNEQFF. The CDR3 DNA sequence: TGTGCCAGTAGCCTCTTAAGCGGCCCTTCGAATGAGCAGTTCTTC.

This clone has a handful of counts. J is TRBJ2-7 and V is TRBV3-1 (or the pseudogene TRBV3-2); TRBD1 matches at 8 bases. V shed 5 bases and J 12 bases; nucleotides not matched to a gene: 6. Per the germline V gene, CDR1 is LGHDT and CDR2 is YNNKEL (reference sequence). This CDR3 spans 11 amino acids. In DNA, the CDR3 is TGTGCCAGCAGCGCAGGGGGCCCGAGGTACTTC. Its translation is CASSAGGPRYF.

This chain joins TRBV19 and TRBJ2-2; a weak D match, TRBD1 (6 bases). The germline V gene has CDR1 LNHDA and CDR2 SQIVND (reference sequence). The V gene lost 1 base and the J gene lost 6 bases, with 9 bases spanning the gap. This CDR3 is built from 14 residues. The CDR3 sequence is CASSIGAGAGELFF. For the CDR3, the DNA is TGTGCCAGTAGTATAGGGGCAGGGGCCGGGGAGCTGTTTTTT.

This clone was detected only once. CDR3 nucleotides: TGTGCCTGGAGTGTGGGGACAGGGGTTGGCTACACCTTC. Translating gives CAWSVGTGVGYTF. This sequence joins TRBV30 and TRBJ1-2, with 10 bases matching TRBD1. The CDR3 extends over 13 amino acids. Germline loops: CDR1 GTSNPN, CDR2 SVGIG (reference sequence). V dropped 0 bases and J dropped 7; count of bases not matched to a gene: 2. The full variable domain, rest sourced from reference TRBV30 and TRBJ1-2, is SQTIHQWPATLVQPVGSPLSLECTVEGTSNPNLYWYRQAAGRGLQLLFYSVGIGQISSEVPQNLSASRPQDRQFILSSKKLLLSDSGFYLCAWSVGTGVGYTFGSGTRLTVV.

The rearrangement uses TRBV6-2 or TRBV6-3 and TRBJ2-7; 10 positions match TRBD1. CDR3 size: 15 residues. Germline CDR1 MNHEY, CDR2 SVGEGT. Germline trimming cut 4 bases from V and 7 bases from J; bases unmatched to any gene: 10. The CDR3 reads CASSSHRQGAGEQYF. CDR3 nucleotide sequence: TGTGCCAGCAGTTCGCACCGACAGGGGGCGGGGGAGCAGTACTTC.

V usage is TRBV3-1 (or the pseudogene TRBV3-2) and J usage is TRBJ2-3; 13 nucleotides line up with TRBD2. Germline V CDR1 and CDR2: LGHDT, YNNKEL (reference sequence). Unmatched junction bases numbered 8, after V lost 4 bases and J lost 4 bases. The length of the CDR3 is 17 residues. CDR3 residues: CASSPRTSGRAPDTQYF. DNA for the CDR3: TGTGCCAGCAGCCCCCGAACTAGCGGGAGGGCCCCAGATACGCAGTATTTT.

The chain recombines TRBV7-3 with TRBJ2-7, with 12 bases fitting TRBD2. The CDR3 is made up of 15 amino acids. CDR1 and CDR2 from the germline V gene are SGHTA and FQGTGA. V shed 5 bases and J 7 bases; nucleotides not matched to a gene: 9. In DNA, the CDR3 is TGTGCCAGCAGCCCCCGACTAGCGGGAGTGCTTGAGCAGTACTTC. It translates to CASSPRLAGVLEQYF.

The rearrangement uses TRBV4-3 and TRBJ2-7; tentatively, D is TRBD2 (5 bases). This CDR3 contains 14 residues. Germline V CDR1 and CDR2: LGHNA, YSLEER. Deletions cut 4 bases from V and 3 bases from J, with 13 bases between. For the CDR3, the DNA is TGCGCCAGCAGCCGCCGCCGGGGAGACTACGAGCAGTACTTC. Amino acid sequence: CASSRRRGDYEQYF.

The genes are TRBV6-1 and TRBJ2-5; TRBD1 matches at 7 bases. Germline-derived CDR1 and CDR2 are MNHNS and SASEGT. V shed 2 bases and J 4 bases; nucleotides not matched to a gene: 1. CDR3 length: 13 residues. The CDR3 sequence: CASSERDRETQYF. Written as DNA, the CDR3 is TGTGCCAGCAGTGAAAGGGACAGAGAGACCCAGTACTTC.

CDR3 sequence: CASSWDRGVSWPQHF. CDR3 sequence (DNA): TGTGCCAGCAGTTGGGACAGGGGGGTCTCCTGGCCCCAGCATTTT. V and J are TRBV6-2 or TRBV6-3 and TRBJ1-5, with 11 bases identical to TRBD1. Germline V lookup: CDR1 MNHEY, CDR2 SVGEGT. The trim removed 4 bases at V and 9 bases at J, leaving 8 bases unmatched. The CDR3 consists of 15 residues.

The CDR3 protein is CASSLGWGLAETQYF. In nucleotides, the CDR3 is TGTGCCAGCAGCTTGGGATGGGGCCTCGCAGAGACCCAGTACTTC. This sequence joins TRBV5-5 and TRBJ2-5; D may be TRBD1 (5 bases). This CDR3 comprises 15 residues. V dropped 0 bases and J dropped 4 bases, with 13 bases sitting between them. Germline CDR1 is SGHKS and CDR2 is YYEKEE (reference sequence).

J is TRBJ2-5 and V is TRBV11-3, with D possibly matching TRBD2 (6 bases). This CDR3 has 17 residues. Trimming pared 5 bases from V and 1 base from J, leaving 20 bases between. Germline values: CDR1 SGHNT, CDR2 YENEEA. CDR3 loop: CASSPPLGGVFQETQYF. The DNA of the CDR3 is TGTGCCAGCAGCCCCCCCCTCGGGGGAGTGTTCCAAGAGACCCAGTACTTC.

V gene TRBV2 combines with J gene TRBJ2-6; 7 nucleotides match TRBD1. V gave up 2 bases and J gave up 2 bases; unmatched junction bases: 0. In germline, CDR1 is SNHLY, CDR2 FYNNEI. The CDR3 is 15 amino acids. This CDR3 reads CASSETGAGANVLTF. CDR3 sequence (DNA): TGTGCCAGCAGTGAAACAGGGGCTGGGGCCAACGTCCTGACTTTC. The full variable domain, completed using reference TRBV2 and TRBJ2-6, is EPEVTQTPSHQVTQMGQEVILRCVPISNHLYFYWYRQILGQKVEFLVSFYNNEISEKSEIFDDQFSVERPDGSNFTLKIRSTKLEDSAMYFCASSETGAGANVLTFGAGSRLTVL.

The V gene is TRBV21-1, the J gene TRBJ1-1; the D call TRBD1 from the table was never checked on the DNA. TRBV21-1 is deemed a pseudogene. This CDR3 spans 13 amino acids. As DNA, the CDR3 is TGTGCCAGCAGGCACAGGGGTATCACTGAAGCTTTCTTT. It encodes CASRHRGITEAFF.

The rearrangement joins TRBV28 to TRBJ1-6; 7 bases line up with TRBD1. Germline loops: CDR1 MDHEN, CDR2 SYDVKM. The CDR3 is 15 amino acids. With 2 bases clipped from V and 6 bases from J, the junction kept 4 bases outside the gene matches. The CDR3 protein is CASSLPRDSNSPLHF. As DNA, the CDR3 is TGTGCCAGCAGTTTACCCCGGGACAGTAATTCACCCCTCCACTTT.